The next 24 T cell receptor beta chains were all read from a single sample in a study of CD8+ T cells in alopecia areata. Sample treatment: oral pan-JAK inhibitor, 5-10 mg twice daily. Sequencing templates came from extracted RNA that was reverse transcribed into cDNA. Repertoires were generated with immunoSEQ multiplex PCR, while TCRdb's copy carries only in-frame clones and drops some. The sample yields roughly 190,000 clones, about three fifths seen once. Sequenced here: CD4+ T cells sorted from blood, sampled at week 4, from a patient treated with tofacitinib. The receptors were sampled from a human donor with alopecia areata.

The V gene is TRBV6-5, the J gene TRBJ2-2; D is perhaps TRBD1 (5 bases). The CDR3 totals 13 residues. CDR1 and CDR2 from the germline V gene are MNHEY and SVGAGI. V shed 6 bases and J shed 4 bases, with 9 bases lying between them. Written as DNA, the CDR3 is TGTGCCAGCAGAAACACAGGCACCGGGGAGCTGTTTTTT. Translated, it gives CASRNTGTGELFF.

The chain recombines TRBV18 with TRBJ2-1; D is undetermined. Trimming took off 1 base at V and 9 bases at J, with 4 bases between the two ends. The CDR3 runs to 11 residues. Germline lookup yields CDR1 KGHSH and CDR2 LQKENI. Here the CDR3 DNA reads TGTGCCAGCTCACCACTACGTGAGCAGTTCTTC. Protein: CASSPLREQFF.

This clone was counted a single time. The V and J genes are TRBV29-1 and TRBJ2-1, with 14 bases that match TRBD2. Germline V CDR1 and CDR2: SQVTM, ANQGSEA. CDR3 length: 14 residues. The ends lost 8 bases at V and 8 bases at J; junction bases unmatched: 8. The CDR3: CSISTSGGADEQFF. Here the CDR3 DNA reads TGCAGCATATCGACTAGCGGGGGGGCCGATGAGCAGTTCTTC.

This clone was observed a few times. V and J are TRBV7-6 and TRBJ1-4, with TRBD1 as a possible D gene (5 bases). CDR1 is SGHVS and CDR2 is FNYEAQ in the germline V gene. There are 16 residues in the CDR3. Trimming removed 5 bases at V and 5 bases at J, with 18 bases between. CDR3 region: CASSGEAGRSNEKLFF. The DNA for the CDR3 is TGTGCCAGCAGCGGGGAGGCGGGGCGCTCGAATGAAAAACTGTTTTTT.

The gene calls are TRBV9 and TRBJ2-5; 9 bases fit TRBD1. Germline-derived CDR1 and CDR2 are SGDLS and YYNGEE. The J segment lost 2 bases and the V segment lost 0 bases, leaving 11 bases of the junction unmatched. This CDR3 spans 18 amino acids. The CDR3 reads CASSVGAGTGSIQETQYF. Written as DNA, the CDR3 is TGTGCCAGCAGCGTAGGTGCCGGGACAGGGAGTATACAAGAGACCCAGTACTTC.

This chain joins TRBV30 and TRBJ2-5; D uncertain. The CDR3 sequence is 11 residues long. V lost 0 bases to trimming and J lost 5 bases, with 4 bases between them. Germline values: CDR1 GTSNPN, CDR2 SVGIG (reference sequence). CDR3 residues: CAWSVFETQYF. The CDR3 nucleotides read TGTGCCTGGAGTGTCTTTGAGACCCAGTACTTC. Full variable domain (rest looked up from reference TRBV30 and TRBJ2-5): SQTIHQWPATLVQPVGSPLSLECTVEGTSNPNLYWYRQAAGRGLQLLFYSVGIGQISSEVPQNLSASRPQDRQFILSSKKLLLSDSGFYLCAWSVFETQYFGPGTRLLVL.

This clone appeared a few times. This chain uses TRBV28 with TRBJ1-4; 7 nucleotides line up with TRBD1. Trimming took 7 bases from V and 13 from J; bases not matched to a gene: 12. This CDR3 has 13 residues. The germline V gene encodes CDR1 MDHEN and CDR2 SYDVKM. Here the CDR3 DNA reads TGTGCCAGCACCCGGGACAGCCCTTTAGGACTGTTTTTT. Its translation: CASTRDSPLGLFF.

The gene calls are TRBV4-1 and TRBJ2-7, with D tentatively TRBD2 (6 bases). This CDR3 has 14 amino acids. CDR1 MGHRA and CDR2 YSYEKL come from the germline V gene. V gave up 4 bases and J gave up 9 bases, with 19 bases separating them. CDR3 sequence: CASSPLGRAGGQYF. DNA for the CDR3: TGCGCCAGCAGCCCACTAGGACGGGCCGGGGGGCAGTACTTC.

This chain joins TRBV7-3 and TRBJ2-1, with 7 bases that match TRBD2. V lost 4 bases, J lost 2 bases, and 5 bases stayed unmatched. The CDR3 covers 15 residues. Germline V lookup: CDR1 SGHTA, CDR2 FQGTGA. CDR3 sequence reads: CASSSSGTTYNEQFF. The DNA of the CDR3 is TGTGCCAGCAGCTCATCAGGGACTACCTACAATGAGCAGTTCTTC.

The rearrangement links TRBV11-2 to TRBJ1-1; possible D gene TRBD1, 5 bases. The CDR3 spans 15 residues. The V gene lost 1 base and the J gene lost 1 base, with 10 bases spanning the gap. Germline lookup yields CDR1 SGHAT and CDR2 FQNNGV. The CDR3 DNA reads as TGTGCCAGCAGCTTAGGAGGAACAGGGAACACTGAAGCTTTCTTT. Its translation is CASSLGGTGNTEAFF.

This clone was counted only a few times. This chain joins TRBV19 and TRBJ2-1; D is unclear. The CDR3 runs 14 residues. The germline V gene has CDR1 LNHDA and CDR2 SQIVND (reference sequence). Trimming pared 0 bases from V and 3 bases from J, leaving 6 bases between. The CDR3 region is CASSIEASYNEQFF. Here the CDR3 DNA reads TGTGCCAGTAGTATAGAAGCCAGCTACAATGAGCAGTTCTTC.

The V call is TRBV5-6, the J call TRBJ1-5, with 8 nucleotides matching TRBD1. Germline assignment: CDR1 SGHDT and CDR2 YYEEEE. This CDR3 is 14 amino acids long. J gave up 5 bases and V 4 bases, and 5 bases lay outside the gene matches. This chain's CDR3 is CASSRTGFDQPQHF. The CDR3 nucleotides read TGTGCCAGCAGCCGGACAGGGTTTGATCAGCCCCAGCATTTT.

This clone was observed a handful of times. This chain uses TRBV29-1 with TRBJ1-1, with D possibly matching TRBD1 (6 bases). Germline-derived CDR1 and CDR2 are SQVTM and ANQGSEA. CDR3 length equals 12 residues. CDR3 residues: CTATGMNTEAFF. The CDR3 DNA is TGCACCGCTACAGGGATGAACACTGAAGCTTTCTTT.

This clone occurred once. The rearrangement uses TRBV7-2 and TRBJ1-2; unclear D gene. V dropped 5 bases and J dropped 8 bases, with 9 bases sitting between them. This CDR3 spans 11 amino acids. In germline, CDR1 is SGHTA, CDR2 FQGNSA. CDR3 nucleotide sequence: TGTGCCAGCAGCGGACCCGGCGGCTACACCTTC. It is translated as CASSGPGGYTF. The complete variable domain, with remaining parts taken from reference TRBV7-2 and TRBJ1-2, reads GAGVSQSPSNKVTEKGKDVELRCDPISGHTALYWYRQSLGQGLEFLIYFQGNSAPDKSGLPSDRFSAERTGGSVSTLTIQRTQQEDSAVYLCASSGPGGYTFGSGTRLTVV.

The chain recombines TRBV27 with TRBJ2-5, with D possibly TRBD1 on 6 matching bases. This CDR3 has 13 residues. Trimming removed 4 bases from V and 4 bases from J, with 10 bases in between. CDR1 is MNHEY, CDR2 SMNVEV, per germline (reference sequence). CDR3 in DNA: TGTGCCAGCAGTTACAGGGCAATAGAGACCCAGTACTTC. This encodes CASSYRAIETQYF.

V usage is TRBV25-1 and J usage is TRBJ1-2, with 7 bases matching TRBD1. Germline V gene lookup returns CDR1 MGHDK and CDR2 SYGVNS. The trim removed 4 bases at V and 5 bases at J, leaving 10 bases unmatched. CDR3 length: 15 residues. The CDR3 sequence: CASSGPHGQDYGYTF. The CDR3 bases are TGTGCCAGCAGTGGCCCGCATGGACAGGATTATGGCTACACCTTC.

This clone was seen a handful of times. The rearrangement joins TRBV6-6 to TRBJ1-1; the D gene is possibly TRBD1 (5 bases). Germline V gives CDR1 MNHNY, CDR2 SVGAGI (reference sequence). Trimming took 5 bases from V and 0 from J, leaving 10 bases between them. This CDR3 region has 14 residues. DNA of the CDR3: TGTGCCAGCAGTAAGGGACGTTTGAACACTGAAGCTTTCTTT. As protein: CASSKGRLNTEAFF.

In this sample, this clone turned up a few times. This chain connects TRBV28 to TRBJ1-5, with a possible D match to TRBD1 (6 bases). Germline values: CDR1 MDHEN, CDR2 SYDVKM. CDR3 length: 17 residues. V dropped 6 bases and J dropped 0 bases, with 18 bases sitting between them. CDR3 in DNA: TGTGCCAGCAGCAAGCGTTCCAACAGGGTTAGCAATCAGCCCCAGCATTTT. This translates into CASSKRSNRVSNQPQHF.

The genes are TRBV5-1 and TRBJ1-4, with no clear D. This CDR3 contains 14 residues. Per the germline V gene, CDR1 is SGHRS and CDR2 is YFSETQ. V lost 1 base to trimming and J lost 7 bases, with 11 bases between them. The DNA for the CDR3 is TGCGCCAGCAGCTTGACAGATAGAGGTGAAAAACTGTTTTTT. It encodes CASSLTDRGEKLFF. Drawing the rest from reference TRBV5-1 and TRBJ1-4, the complete variable domain is KAGVTQTPRYLIKTRGQQVTLSCSPISGHRSVSWYQQTPGQGLQFLFEYFSETQRNKGNFPGRFSGRQFSNSRSEMNVSTLELGDSALYLCASSLTDRGEKLFFGSGTQLSVL.

The V call is TRBV30, the J call TRBJ1-6; TRBD1 is a possible D gene (5 bases). Trimming shortened V by 0 bases and J by 7 bases, and 7 bases separated the two germline ends. Germline CDR1 is GTSNPN and CDR2 is SVGIG (reference sequence). The CDR3 has 13 residues. CDR3 residues: CAWSVGENSPLHF. In nucleotides, the CDR3 is TGTGCCTGGAGTGTAGGGGAAAATTCACCCCTCCACTTT. Full variable domain (missing parts from reference TRBV30 and TRBJ1-6): SQTIHQWPATLVQPVGSPLSLECTVEGTSNPNLYWYRQAAGRGLQLLFYSVGIGQISSEVPQNLSASRPQDRQFILSSKKLLLSDSGFYLCAWSVGENSPLHFGNGTRLTVT.

The chain combines TRBV7-2 with TRBJ2-7, with D uncertain. Germline assignment: CDR1 SGHTA and CDR2 FQGNSA. There are 14 residues in the CDR3. V was shortened by 5 bases and J by 5 bases, with 16 bases between the two germline ends. The CDR3: CASSPGLDPNEQYF. The CDR3, as DNA: TGTGCCAGCAGCCCCGGCCTCGACCCCAACGAGCAGTACTTC. Using reference TRBV7-2 and TRBJ2-7 for the parts outside the CDR3, the full variable domain is GAGVSQSPSNKVTEKGKDVELRCDPISGHTALYWYRQSLGQGLEFLIYFQGNSAPDKSGLPSDRFSAERTGGSVSTLTIQRTQQEDSAVYLCASSPGLDPNEQYFGPGTRLTVT.

V is TRBV5-4 and J is TRBJ2-5; D not certain. The V gene's germline CDR1 is SGHNT and CDR2 YYREEE (reference sequence). The V end was cut by 3 bases, the J end by 3 bases, with 18 bases between. The length of the CDR3 is 16 residues. This CDR3 reads CASSSVLQATEETQYF. DNA for the CDR3: TGTGCCAGCAGCTCCGTACTGCAAGCCACAGAAGAGACCCAGTACTTC.

The rearrangement joins TRBV4-1 to TRBJ2-1, with D unresolved. Trimming took off 2 bases at V and 9 bases at J, with 8 bases between the two ends. The CDR3 length is 12 residues. Germline V gene sequence: CDR1 MGHRA, CDR2 YSYEKL. The CDR3 spells CASSQLSGEQFF. The CDR3 DNA reads as TGCGCCAGCAGCCAACTATCCGGTGAGCAGTTCTTC.

The J gene is TRBJ2-1, the V gene TRBV29-1; D perhaps matches TRBD2 (6 bases). The germline gives CDR1 SQVTM, CDR2 ANQGSEA. The CDR3 is 12 residues long. Between the trimmed V and J ends, which lost 7 bases and 1 base, there was a span of 8 bases. The CDR3 region is CSGRESYNEQFF. The CDR3 nucleotides read TGCAGCGGACGGGAGTCCTACAATGAGCAGTTCTTC.